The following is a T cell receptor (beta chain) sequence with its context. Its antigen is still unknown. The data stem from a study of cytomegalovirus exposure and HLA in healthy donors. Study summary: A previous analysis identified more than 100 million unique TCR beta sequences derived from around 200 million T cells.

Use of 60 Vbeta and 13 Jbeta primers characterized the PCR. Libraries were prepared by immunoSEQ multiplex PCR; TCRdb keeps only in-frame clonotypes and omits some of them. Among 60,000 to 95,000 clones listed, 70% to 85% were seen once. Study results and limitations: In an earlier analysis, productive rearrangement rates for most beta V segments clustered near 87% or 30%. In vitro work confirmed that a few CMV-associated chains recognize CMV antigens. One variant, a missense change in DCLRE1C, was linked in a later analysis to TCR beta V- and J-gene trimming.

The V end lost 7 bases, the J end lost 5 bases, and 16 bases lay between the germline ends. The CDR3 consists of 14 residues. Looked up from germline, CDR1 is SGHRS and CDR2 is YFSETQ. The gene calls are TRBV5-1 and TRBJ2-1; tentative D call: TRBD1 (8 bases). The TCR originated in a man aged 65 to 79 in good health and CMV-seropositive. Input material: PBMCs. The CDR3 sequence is CASGRGLADNEQFF. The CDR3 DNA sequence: TGCGCCAGCGGCAGGGGGCTAGCGGACAATGAGCAGTTCTTC.